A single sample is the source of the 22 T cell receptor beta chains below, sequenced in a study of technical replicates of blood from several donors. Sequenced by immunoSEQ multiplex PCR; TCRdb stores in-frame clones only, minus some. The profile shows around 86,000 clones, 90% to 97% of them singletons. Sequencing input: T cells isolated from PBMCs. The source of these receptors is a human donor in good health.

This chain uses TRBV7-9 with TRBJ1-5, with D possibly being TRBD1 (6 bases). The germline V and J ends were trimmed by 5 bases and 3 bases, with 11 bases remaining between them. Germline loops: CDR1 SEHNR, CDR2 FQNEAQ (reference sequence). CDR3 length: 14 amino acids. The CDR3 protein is CASSLTGLNQPQHF. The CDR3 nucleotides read TGTGCCAGCAGCCTCACAGGGCTCAATCAGCCCCAGCATTTT.

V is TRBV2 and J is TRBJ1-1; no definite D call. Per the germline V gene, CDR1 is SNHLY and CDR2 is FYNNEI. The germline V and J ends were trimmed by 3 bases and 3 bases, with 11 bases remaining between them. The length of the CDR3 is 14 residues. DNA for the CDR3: TGTGCCAGCAGTGACGAGACGGGGTACACTGAAGCTTTCTTT. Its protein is CASSDETGYTEAFF.

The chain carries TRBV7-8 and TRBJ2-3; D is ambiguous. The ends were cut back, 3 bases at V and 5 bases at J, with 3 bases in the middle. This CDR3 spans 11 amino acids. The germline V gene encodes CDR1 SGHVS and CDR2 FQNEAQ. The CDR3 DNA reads TGTGCCAGCAGCTTTATAGATACGCAGTATTTT. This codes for CASSFIDTQYF.

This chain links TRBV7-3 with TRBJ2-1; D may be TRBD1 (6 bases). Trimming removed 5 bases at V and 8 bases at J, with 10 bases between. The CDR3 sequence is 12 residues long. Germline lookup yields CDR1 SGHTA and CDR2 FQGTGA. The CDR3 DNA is TGTGCCAGCAGCCCCAGGGGTTATGAGCAGTTCTTC. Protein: CASSPRGYEQFF.

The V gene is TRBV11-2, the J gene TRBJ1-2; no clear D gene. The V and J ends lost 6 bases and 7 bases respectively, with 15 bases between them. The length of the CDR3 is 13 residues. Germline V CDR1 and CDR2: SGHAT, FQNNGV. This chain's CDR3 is CASSFSAGSGYTF. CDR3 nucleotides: TGTGCCAGCAGTTTCAGTGCGGGTTCTGGCTACACCTTC.

In nucleotides, the CDR3 is TGTGCCAGCAGTTTCCGACTAGCGGGGGGGTACGAGCAGTACTTC. Translating gives CASSFRLAGGYEQYF. The J gene is TRBJ2-7, the V gene TRBV6-5, with 14 bases identical to TRBD2. CDR1 is MNHEY, CDR2 SVGAGI, per germline. This CDR3 contains 15 residues. With 4 bases clipped from V and 4 bases from J, the junction kept 3 bases outside the gene matches.

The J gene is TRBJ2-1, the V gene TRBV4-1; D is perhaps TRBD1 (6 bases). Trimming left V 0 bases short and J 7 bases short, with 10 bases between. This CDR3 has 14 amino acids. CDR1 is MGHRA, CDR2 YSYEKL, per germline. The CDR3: CASSQDPQGNEQFF. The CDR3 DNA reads TGCGCCAGCAGCCAAGACCCACAGGGAAATGAGCAGTTCTTC.

Here the CDR3 DNA reads TGTGCCAGCAGCAGGGGCTACGAGCAGTACTTC. It translates to CASSRGYEQYF. The chain combines TRBV11-3 with TRBJ2-7, with a weak D call TRBD1 (5 bases). V lost 5 bases and J 3 bases, leaving 5 bases between the germline ends. Germline V gives CDR1 SGHNT, CDR2 YENEEA. The CDR3 is 11 amino acids.

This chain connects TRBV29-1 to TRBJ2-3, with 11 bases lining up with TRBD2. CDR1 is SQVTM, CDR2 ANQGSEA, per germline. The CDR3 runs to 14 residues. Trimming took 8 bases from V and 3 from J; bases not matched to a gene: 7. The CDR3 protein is CSSTSGSVTDTQYF. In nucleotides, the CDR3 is TGCAGCTCAACTAGCGGGAGTGTAACAGATACGCAGTATTTT.

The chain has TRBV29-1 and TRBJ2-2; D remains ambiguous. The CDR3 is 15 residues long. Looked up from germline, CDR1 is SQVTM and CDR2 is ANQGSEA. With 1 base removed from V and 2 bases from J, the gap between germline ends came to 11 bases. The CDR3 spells CSVEGTAANTGELFF. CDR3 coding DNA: TGCAGCGTTGAAGGCACGGCGGCTAACACCGGGGAGCTGTTTTTT.

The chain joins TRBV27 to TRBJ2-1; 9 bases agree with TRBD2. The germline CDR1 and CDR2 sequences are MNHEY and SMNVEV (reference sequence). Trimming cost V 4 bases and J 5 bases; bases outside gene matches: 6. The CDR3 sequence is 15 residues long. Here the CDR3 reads CASSSRRLADNEQFF. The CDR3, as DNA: TGTGCCAGCAGTTCTCGCCGACTAGCGGACAATGAGCAGTTCTTC.

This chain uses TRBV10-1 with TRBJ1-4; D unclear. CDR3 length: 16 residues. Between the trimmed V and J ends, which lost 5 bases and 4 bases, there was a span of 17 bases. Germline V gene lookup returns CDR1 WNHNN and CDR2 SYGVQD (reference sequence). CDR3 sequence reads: CASSPGSRGNNEKLFF. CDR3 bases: TGCGCCAGCAGTCCAGGATCGCGGGGAAATAATGAAAAACTGTTTTTT.

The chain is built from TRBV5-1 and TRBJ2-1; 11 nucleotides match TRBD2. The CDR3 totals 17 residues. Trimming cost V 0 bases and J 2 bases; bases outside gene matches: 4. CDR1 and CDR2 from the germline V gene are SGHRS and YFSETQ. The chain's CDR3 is CASSLGRLAGTYNEQFF. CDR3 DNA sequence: TGCGCCAGCAGCTTGGGTCGACTAGCGGGGACCTACAATGAGCAGTTCTTC.

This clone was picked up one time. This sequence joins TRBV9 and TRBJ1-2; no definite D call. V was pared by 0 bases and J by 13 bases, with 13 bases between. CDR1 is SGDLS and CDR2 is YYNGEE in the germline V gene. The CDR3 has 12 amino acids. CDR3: CASSVEGVRSTF. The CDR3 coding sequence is TGTGCCAGCAGCGTAGAGGGAGTGCGGTCCACCTTC. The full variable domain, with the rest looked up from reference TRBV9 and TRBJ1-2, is DSGVTQTPKHLITATGQRVTLRCSPRSGDLSVYWYQQSLDQGLQFLIQYYNGEERAKGNILERFSAQQFPDLHSELNLSSLELGDSALYFCASSVEGVRSTFGSGTRLTVV.

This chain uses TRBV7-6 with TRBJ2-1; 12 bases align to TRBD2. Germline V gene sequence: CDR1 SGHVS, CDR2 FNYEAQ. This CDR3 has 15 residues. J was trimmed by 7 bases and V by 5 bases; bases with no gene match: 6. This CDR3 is CASSGTGTSGNEQFF. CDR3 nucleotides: TGTGCCAGCAGCGGGACCGGGACTAGCGGGAATGAGCAGTTCTTC.

CDR3 loop: CASSPVLPYNSYEQYF. The CDR3 DNA reads TGTGCCAGCAGCCCCGTGTTGCCTTACAACTCCTACGAGCAGTACTTC. The chain has TRBV11-2 and TRBJ2-7, with D hard to call. V gave up 5 bases and J gave up 0 bases, with 17 bases separating them. The CDR3 has 16 residues. Germline lookup yields CDR1 SGHAT and CDR2 FQNNGV. Combining the CDR3 with reference TRBV11-2 and TRBJ2-7 gives the whole variable domain EAGVAQSPRYKIIEKRQSVAFWCNPISGHATLYWYQQILGQGPKLLIQFQNNGVVDDSQLPKDRFSAERLKGVDSTLKIQPAKLEDSAVYLCASSPVLPYNSYEQYFGPGTRLTVT.

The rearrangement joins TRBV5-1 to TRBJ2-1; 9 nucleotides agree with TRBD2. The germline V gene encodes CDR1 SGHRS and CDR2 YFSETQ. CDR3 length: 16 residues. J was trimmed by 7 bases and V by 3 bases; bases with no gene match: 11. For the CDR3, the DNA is TGCGCCAGCAGCTCTCCCCCCGCTAGCGGGGTGAATGAGCAGTTCTTC. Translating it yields CASSSPPASGVNEQFF. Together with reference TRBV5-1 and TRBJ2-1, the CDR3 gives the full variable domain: KAGVTQTPRYLIKTRGQQVTLSCSPISGHRSVSWYQQTPGQGLQFLFEYFSETQRNKGNFPGRFSGRQFSNSRSEMNVSTLELGDSALYLCASSSPPASGVNEQFFGPGTRLTVL.

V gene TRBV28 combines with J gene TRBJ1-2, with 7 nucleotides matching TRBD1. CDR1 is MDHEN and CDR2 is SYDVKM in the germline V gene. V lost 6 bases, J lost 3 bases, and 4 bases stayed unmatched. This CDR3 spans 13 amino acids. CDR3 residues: CASSDRADYGYTF. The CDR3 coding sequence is TGTGCCAGCAGCGACAGGGCGGACTATGGCTACACCTTC.

CDR3 region: CASSAGWNGELFF. The CDR3 nucleotides read TGTGCCAGTAGCGCAGGGTGGAACGGGGAGCTGTTTTTT. V gene TRBV19 combines with J gene TRBJ2-2; D might be TRBD1 (5 bases). The germline gives CDR1 LNHDA, CDR2 SQIVND (reference sequence). Deletions cut 6 bases from V and 7 bases from J, with 12 bases between. This CDR3 is 13 amino acids long.

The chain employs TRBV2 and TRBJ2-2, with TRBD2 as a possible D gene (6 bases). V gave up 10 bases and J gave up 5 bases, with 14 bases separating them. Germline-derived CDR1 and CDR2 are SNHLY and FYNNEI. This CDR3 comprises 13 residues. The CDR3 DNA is TGTGCCAATAGGAGGGCCTTTACCGGGGAGCTGTTTTTT. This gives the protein CANRRAFTGELFF.

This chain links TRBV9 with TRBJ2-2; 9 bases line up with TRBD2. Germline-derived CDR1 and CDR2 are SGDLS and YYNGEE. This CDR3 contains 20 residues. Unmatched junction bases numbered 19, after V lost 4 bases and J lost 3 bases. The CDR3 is CASSPRRNGGGAGYTGELFF. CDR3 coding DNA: TGTGCCAGCAGCCCAAGAAGGAATGGCGGGGGGGCAGGGTACACCGGGGAGCTGTTTTTT.

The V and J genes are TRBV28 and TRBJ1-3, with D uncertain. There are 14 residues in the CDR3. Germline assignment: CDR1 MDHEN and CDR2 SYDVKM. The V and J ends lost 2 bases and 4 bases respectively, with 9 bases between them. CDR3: CASSLGGRGNTIYF. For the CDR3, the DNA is TGTGCCAGCAGTTTAGGCGGCAGAGGAAACACCATATATTTT.